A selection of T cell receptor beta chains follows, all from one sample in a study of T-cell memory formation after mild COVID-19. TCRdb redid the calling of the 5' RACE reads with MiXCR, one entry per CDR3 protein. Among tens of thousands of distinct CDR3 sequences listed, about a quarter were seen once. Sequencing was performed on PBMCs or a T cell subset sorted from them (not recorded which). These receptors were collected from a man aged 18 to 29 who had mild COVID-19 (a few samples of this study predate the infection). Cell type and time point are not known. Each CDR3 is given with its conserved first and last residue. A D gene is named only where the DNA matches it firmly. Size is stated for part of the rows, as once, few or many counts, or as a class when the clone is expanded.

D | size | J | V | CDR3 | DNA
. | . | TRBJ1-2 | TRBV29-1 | CSVGSETVYGYTF | TGCAGCGTTGGATCGGAGACAGTCTATGGCTACACCTTC
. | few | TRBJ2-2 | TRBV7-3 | CASSLWNTGELFF | TGTGCCAGCAGCTTATGGAACACCGGGGAGCTGTTTTTT
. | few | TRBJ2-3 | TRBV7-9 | CASSVADPSTDTQYF | TGTGCCAGCAGCGTAGCGGATCCAAGCACAGATACGCAGTATTTT
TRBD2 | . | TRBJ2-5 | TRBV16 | CASSQGLAGNQETQYF | TGTGCCAGCAGCCAAGGACTAGCGGGGAACCAAGAGACCCAGTACTTC
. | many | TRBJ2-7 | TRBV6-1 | CASSEGDSSSYEQYF | TGTGCCAGCAGTGAAGGGGACTCGAGCTCCTACGAGCAGTACTTC
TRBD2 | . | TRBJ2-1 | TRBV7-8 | CASSTPRTSGSSYNEQFF | TGTGCCAGCAGCACGCCAAGGACTAGCGGGAGCTCCTACAATGAGCAGTTCTTC
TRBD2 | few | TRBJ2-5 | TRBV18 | CASSPWASGPQETQYF | TGTGCCAGCTCACCCTGGGCTAGCGGGCCCCAAGAGACCCAGTACTTC
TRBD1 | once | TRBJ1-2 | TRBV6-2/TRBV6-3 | CASTSPGQGIVNYGYTF | TGTGCCAGCACGTCACCGGGACAGGGTATCGTAAACTATGGCTACACCTTC
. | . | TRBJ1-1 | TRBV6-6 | CASNAGPSTEAFF | TGTGCCAGCAACGCAGGGCCAAGCACTGAAGCTTTCTTT
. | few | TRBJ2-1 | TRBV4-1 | CASSLSGAIDEQFF | TGCGCCAGCAGCTTAAGCGGAGCGATAGATGAGCAGTTCTTC
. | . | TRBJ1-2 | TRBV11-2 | CASSSPVYYGYTF | TGTGCCAGCAGCTCTCCCGTGTACTATGGCTACACCTTC
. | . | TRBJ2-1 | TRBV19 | CASSSLRDGLYNEQFF | TGTGCCAGTAGTTCGCTTCGGGACGGCCTATACAATGAGCAGTTCTTC
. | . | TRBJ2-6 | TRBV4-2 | CASSQVGQGMNGANVLTF | TGTGCCAGCAGCCAAGTTGGCCAGGGGATGAACGGGGCCAACGTCCTGACTTTC
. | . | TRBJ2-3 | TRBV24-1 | CATSETGQGGDTQYF | TGTGCCACCAGTGAAACCGGACAAGGGGGGGATACGCAGTATTTT
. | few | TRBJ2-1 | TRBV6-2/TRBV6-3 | CASSYPARGGLYNEQFF | TGTGCCAGCAGTTACCCGGCCAGAGGGGGTCTCTACAATGAGCAGTTCTTC
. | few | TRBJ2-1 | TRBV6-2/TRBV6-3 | CASSYAHNEQFF | TGTGCCAGCAGTTACGCCCACAATGAGCAGTTCTTC
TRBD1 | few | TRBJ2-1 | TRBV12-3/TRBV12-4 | CASTQTGVNEQFF | TGTGCCAGCACCCAGACAGGGGTGAATGAGCAGTTCTTC
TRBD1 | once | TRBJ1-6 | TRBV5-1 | CASSLEGAERNSPLHF | TGCGCCAGCAGCTTGGAGGGGGCAGAACGAAATTCACCCCTCCACTTT
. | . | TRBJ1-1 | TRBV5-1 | CASRPRGSGNTEAFF | TGCGCCAGCAGGCCTAGGGGCAGTGGGAACACTGAAGCTTTCTTT
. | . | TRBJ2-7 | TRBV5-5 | CASSYSRGFYEQYF | TGTGCCAGCAGCTACAGCCGGGGCTTCTACGAGCAGTACTTC
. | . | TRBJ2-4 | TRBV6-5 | CASSYSGRGGNIQYF | TGTGCCAGCAGTTACTCGGGCAGGGGAGGAAACATTCAGTACTTC
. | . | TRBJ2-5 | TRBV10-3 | CAISEGETIETQYF | TGTGCCATCAGTGAAGGGGAAACCATCGAGACCCAGTACTTC
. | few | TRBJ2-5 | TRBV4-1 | CASSPTVKQRNQETQYF | TGCGCCAGCAGCCCAACTGTAAAACAGAGGAACCAAGAGACCCAGTACTTC
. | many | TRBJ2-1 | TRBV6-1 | CASSEMAGNEQFF | TGTGCCAGCAGTGAAATGGCGGGGAACGAGCAGTTCTTC
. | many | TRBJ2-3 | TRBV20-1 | CSARDGRLTDTQYF | TGCAGTGCTAGAGACGGCCGATTGACAGATACGCAGTATTTT
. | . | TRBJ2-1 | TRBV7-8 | CASSLGQRSYNEQFF | TGTGCCAGCAGCTTAGGACAGCGATCCTACAATGAGCAGTTCTTC
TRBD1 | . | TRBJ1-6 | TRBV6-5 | CASSYFRTGKSPLHF | TGTGCCAGCAGTTACTTCCGGACAGGGAAATCACCCCTCCACTTT
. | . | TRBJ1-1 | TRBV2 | CASSVGRGRTEAFF | TGTGCCAGCAGTGTTGGCCGGGGCAGAACTGAAGCTTTCTTT
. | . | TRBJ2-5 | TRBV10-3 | CAISYRVQETQYF | TGTGCCATCAGTTACAGGGTTCAAGAGACCCAGTACTTC
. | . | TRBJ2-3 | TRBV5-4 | CASSSPLGRADTQYF | TGTGCCAGCAGCTCCCCCTTGGGGCGCGCAGATACGCAGTATTTT
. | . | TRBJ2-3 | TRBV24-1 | CATSEYQDKMDTQYF | TGTGCCACCAGTGAGTATCAAGACAAAATGGATACGCAGTATTTT
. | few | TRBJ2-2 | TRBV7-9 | CASSTGELFF | TGTGCCAGCAGCACCGGGGAGCTGTTTTTT
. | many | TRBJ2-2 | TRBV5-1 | CASSLNLRTANTGELFF | TGCGCCAGCAGCCTCAATTTAAGGACAGCTAACACCGGGGAGCTGTTTTTT
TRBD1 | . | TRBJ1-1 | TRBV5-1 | CASSLDEQGEAFF | TGCGCCAGCAGCTTGGATGAACAGGGGGAGGCTTTCTTT
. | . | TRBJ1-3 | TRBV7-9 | CASSLIRSGNTIYF | TGTGCCAGCAGCTTGATCCGCTCTGGAAACACCATATATTTT
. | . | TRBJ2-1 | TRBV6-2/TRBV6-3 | CASSPWAGSSYNEQFF | TGTGCCAGCAGCCCCTGGGCGGGGAGCTCCTACAATGAGCAGTTCTTC
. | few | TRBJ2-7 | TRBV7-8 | CASSPNVKGTYEQYF | TGTGCCAGCAGCCCTAACGTTAAGGGTACCTACGAGCAGTACTTC
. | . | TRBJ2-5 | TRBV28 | CASSLVGYAETQYF | TGTGCCAGCAGTTTGGTAGGTTACGCAGAGACCCAGTACTTC
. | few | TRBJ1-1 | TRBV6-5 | CASSWRANTEAFF | TGTGCCAGCAGTTGGAGGGCGAACACTGAAGCTTTCTTT
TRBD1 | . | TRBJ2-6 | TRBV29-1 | CSVVDRARGANVLTF | TGCAGCGTTGTAGACAGGGCGAGAGGGGCCAACGTCCTGACTTTC
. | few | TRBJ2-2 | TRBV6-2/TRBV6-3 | CASTPSPGANTGELFF | TGTGCCAGCACCCCCTCGCCGGGGGCGAACACCGGGGAGCTGTTTTTT
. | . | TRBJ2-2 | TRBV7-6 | CASSQEGGRGAGELFF | TGTGCCAGCAGCCAAGAGGGAGGTAGGGGCGCCGGGGAGCTGTTTTTT
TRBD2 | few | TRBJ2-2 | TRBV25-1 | CASSDGLAGHTGELFF | TGTGCCAGCAGTGACGGACTAGCGGGCCACACCGGGGAGCTGTTTTTT
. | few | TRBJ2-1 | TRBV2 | CASTAGRNEQFF | TGTGCCAGCACGGCTGGCAGAAATGAGCAGTTCTTC
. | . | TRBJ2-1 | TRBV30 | CAWSQSFEQFF | TGTGCCTGGAGTCAAAGTTTTGAGCAGTTCTTC
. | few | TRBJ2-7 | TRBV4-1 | CASSSKDSGSEQYF | TGCGCCAGCAGCTCGAAGGACAGTGGCAGCGAGCAGTACTTC
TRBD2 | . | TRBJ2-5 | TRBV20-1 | CSARTSGGYQETQYF | TGCAGTGCTAGAACTAGCGGGGGGTACCAAGAGACCCAGTACTTC
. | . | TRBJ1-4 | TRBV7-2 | CASSLGGEAGRGEKLFF | TGTGCCAGCAGCTTAGGGGGCGAGGCAGGGAGGGGTGAAAAACTGTTTTTT
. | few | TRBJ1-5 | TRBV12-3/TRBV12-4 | CASSYAGTYSNQPQHF | TGTGCCAGCAGTTACGCAGGGACTTATAGCAATCAGCCCCAGCATTTT
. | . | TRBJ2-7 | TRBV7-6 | CASSLGSIDVARQYF | TGTGCCAGCAGCTTAGGCTCGATAGACGTAGCAAGGCAGTACTTC
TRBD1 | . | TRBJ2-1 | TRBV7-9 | CASSHRQGTHNEQFF | TGTGCCAGCAGCCACCGACAGGGGACCCACAATGAGCAGTTCTTC
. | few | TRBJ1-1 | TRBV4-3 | CASSQGRGIAEAFF | TGCGCCAGCAGCCAAGGTAGGGGAATTGCTGAAGCTTTCTTT
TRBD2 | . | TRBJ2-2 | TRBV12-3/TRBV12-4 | CASSGGGANTGELFF | TGTGCCAGCTCTGGCGGGGGGGCGAACACCGGGGAGCTGTTTTTT
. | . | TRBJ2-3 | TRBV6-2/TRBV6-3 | CASSGSDTQYF | TGTGCCAGCAGTGGGTCAGATACGCAGTATTTT
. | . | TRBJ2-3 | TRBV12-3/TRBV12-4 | CASSLGGAADTQYF | TGTGCCAGCAGTTTAGGGGGCGCGGCAGATACGCAGTATTTT